A single sample is the source of the 30 T cell receptor beta chains below, sequenced in a study of glioma-infiltrating T cells after dendritic cell vaccination. Clones were sequenced by immunoSEQ multiplex PCR, and TCRdb holds only the in-frame ones, with some missing. The sample records approximately 85,000 clones, roughly 85% being singletons. Time point defined: after dendritic cell vaccination, including at tumor progression/relapse. The sequenced sample was blood, obtained after dendritic cell vaccination. These TCRs come from a human donor with glioblastoma.

V is TRBV28 and J is TRBJ2-3; 10 positions agree with TRBD2. Germline V lookup: CDR1 MDHEN, CDR2 SYDVKM. V lost 6 bases to trimming and J lost 4 bases; unmatched junction nucleotides: 16. This CDR3 contains 18 residues. The CDR3 nucleotides are TGTGCCAGCAGCCGATTGTCAGGAGCGGGAGGGCCAGCAGATACGCAGTATTTT. Its protein product is CASSRLSGAGGPADTQYF.

The count of this clone is one. J is TRBJ2-2 and V is TRBV5-5, with unresolved D. Germline loops: CDR1 SGHKS, CDR2 YYEKEE (reference sequence). Deletions cut 2 bases from V and 7 bases from J, with 15 bases between. There are 15 residues in the CDR3. The CDR3 loop reads CASSFFPNSGGELFF. In DNA form, the CDR3 reads TGTGCCAGCAGCTTTTTCCCGAATAGTGGCGGGGAGCTGTTTTTT.

The rearrangement links TRBV19 to TRBJ1-2; 9 bases line up with TRBD1. From germline, CDR1 is LNHDA and CDR2 SQIVND (reference sequence). CDR3 length: 14 residues. V trimming: 6 bases; J trimming: 10 bases; junction bases outside the gene matches: 12. The CDR3 region has the DNA TGTGCCAGTAGCCCGTCTCCCGGGACAGGGACCTACACCTTC. Translation: CASSPSPGTGTYTF.

The rearrangement links TRBV19 to TRBJ2-3, with TRBD1 matching over 7 bases. Unmatched junction bases numbered 7, after V lost 4 bases and J lost 0 bases. Germline V gene data show CDR1 as LNHDA and CDR2 as SQIVND (reference sequence). The CDR3 sequence is 16 residues long. The CDR3 spells CASSSRSRGSTDTQYF. The CDR3, as DNA: TGTGCCAGTAGTAGTCGCTCCAGGGGGAGCACAGATACGCAGTATTTT.

The chain couples TRBV27 to TRBJ1-5; 9 nucleotides line up with TRBD1. Losses at the gene ends were 5 bases for V and 10 bases for J; bases not matched to a gene: 15. Germline CDR1 and CDR2: MNHEY and SMNVEV (reference sequence). There are 16 residues in the CDR3. The CDR3 loop reads CASSKTGTGIRQPQHF. The CDR3, as DNA: TGTGCCAGCAGTAAAACCGGGACAGGGATTCGACAACCCCAGCATTTT.

DNA of the CDR3: TGTGCCAGCAGCTACAGGGCCACCTCCGCTTCCTACGAGCAGTACTTC. It codes for CASSYRATSASYEQYF. This chain uses TRBV7-2 with TRBJ2-7, with a weak D call TRBD1 (6 bases). V was clipped by 4 bases and J by 1 base, with 17 bases between them. The V gene's germline CDR1 is SGHTA and CDR2 FQGNSA. CDR3 length: 16 amino acids.

The V gene is TRBV7-9, the J gene TRBJ1-2; TRBD1 aligns across 8 bases. Germline V gives CDR1 SEHNR, CDR2 FQNEAQ (reference sequence). The CDR3 extends over 13 amino acids. The junction had 4 bases not matched to a gene; V was cut back by 4 bases and J by 6 bases. The CDR3 coding sequence is TGTGCCAGCAGCTCCGGGACAGGCGATGGCTACACCTTC. This translates into CASSSGTGDGYTF.

This clone occurred once. The rearrangement joins TRBV7-9 to TRBJ1-2; 12 bases line up with TRBD1. The CDR3 has 16 residues. J gave up 2 bases and V 2 bases, and 3 bases lay outside the gene matches. Germline V gene sequence: CDR1 SEHNR, CDR2 FQNEAQ (reference sequence). The CDR3 nucleotides are TGTGCCAGCAGCTTAAAGGGACAGGGGGCGAACTATGGCTACACCTTC. Translated, it gives CASSLKGQGANYGYTF. Based on the CDR3 plus reference TRBV7-9 and TRBJ1-2, the full variable domain is DTGVSQNPRHKITKRGQNVTFRCDPISEHNRLYWYRQTLGQGPEFLTYFQNEAQLEKSRLLSDRFSAERPKGSFSTLEIQRTEQGDSAMYLCASSLKGQGANYGYTFGSGTRLTVV.

This rearrangement joins TRBV4-1 to TRBJ2-5; 11 bases align to TRBD2. Germline-derived CDR1 and CDR2 are MGHRA and YSYEKL. This CDR3 comprises 15 residues. V shed 6 bases, J shed 5 bases, and the junction held 8 bases outside the gene matches. The CDR3 nucleotides are TGCGCCAGCAGGCAGACTAGCGGGGAAGCCGAGACCCAGTACTTC. Translated, it gives CASRQTSGEAETQYF.

The chain couples TRBV28 to TRBJ2-5; D uncertain. Germline CDR1 MDHEN, CDR2 SYDVKM. The CDR3 loop spans 14 amino acids. The V and J ends lost 5 bases and 0 bases respectively, with 10 bases between them. CDR3 in amino acids: CASSTLGYQETQYF. CDR3 in DNA: TGTGCCAGCAGTACCCTCGGGTACCAAGAGACCCAGTACTTC.

This chain links TRBV30 with TRBJ1-1; D is possibly TRBD1 (5 bases). Germline values: CDR1 GTSNPN, CDR2 SVGIG (reference sequence). This CDR3 contains 13 residues. The V end lost 8 bases, the J end lost 3 bases, and 16 bases lay between the germline ends. CDR3 sequence reads: CALRTEGDTEAFF. CDR3 coding DNA: TGTGCCCTACGGACGGAAGGGGACACTGAAGCTTTCTTT.

The chain is built from TRBV27 and TRBJ1-2; 8 bases align to TRBD1. The CDR3 is 21 amino acids. V lost 10 bases and J lost 4; bases outside the gene matches: 32. Germline values: CDR1 MNHEY, CDR2 SMNVEV (reference sequence). The CDR3 here is CATNSLSRNYTRTGSVYGYTF. CDR3 bases: TGTGCCACCAATAGCCTGTCCAGGAATTATACTCGGACAGGGTCGGTCTATGGCTACACCTTC.

V gene TRBV5-6 combines with J gene TRBJ1-2; D might be TRBD1 (5 bases). Germline V CDR1 and CDR2: SGHDT, YYEEEE. The CDR3 sequence is 12 residues long. V was cut by 3 bases and J by 7 bases, with 10 bases left in between. This chain's CDR3 is CASSYRRGGYTF. In DNA form, the CDR3 reads TGTGCCAGCAGCTATAGGAGGGGTGGCTACACCTTC.

The chain employs TRBV29-1 and TRBJ2-5, with 9 bases lining up with TRBD2. Germline assignment: CDR1 SQVTM and CDR2 ANQGSEA. The CDR3 contains 13 residues. V was clipped by 5 bases and J by 4 bases; unmatched bases: 5. This CDR3 reads CSVRTSALETQYF. In nucleotides, the CDR3 is TGCAGCGTTAGGACTAGCGCTTTAGAGACCCAGTACTTC. Full variable domain (rest looked up from reference TRBV29-1 and TRBJ2-5): SAVISQKPSRDICQRGTSLTIQCQVDSQVTMMFWYRQQPGQSLTLIATANQGSEATYESGFVIDKFPISRPNLTFSTLTVSNMSPEDSSIYLCSVRTSALETQYFGPGTRLLVL.

This clone was seen only once. CDR3 region: CASSLDGGFTDTQYF. DNA for the CDR3: TGCGCCAGCAGCTTGGACGGGGGGTTCACAGATACGCAGTATTTT. The V gene is TRBV5-1, the J gene TRBJ2-3; 7 bases map to TRBD2. This CDR3 has 15 amino acids. V lost 0 bases, J lost 2 bases, and 3 bases stayed unmatched. Germline-derived CDR1 and CDR2 are SGHRS and YFSETQ.

This chain joins TRBV9 and TRBJ2-3, with a possible D match to TRBD2 (5 bases). Per the germline V gene, CDR1 is SGDLS and CDR2 is YYNGEE. With 3 bases removed from V and 2 bases from J, the gap between germline ends came to 16 bases. This CDR3 has 16 residues. CDR3 nucleotide sequence: TGTGCCAGCAGCGAGGAGGCGGGCCCCCCCACAGATACGCAGTATTTT. Its protein product is CASSEEAGPPTDTQYF.

The chain is built from TRBV7-9 and TRBJ2-3; a weak D match, TRBD2 (6 bases). The germline V and J ends were trimmed by 3 bases and 9 bases, with 22 bases remaining between them. Germline V gene data show CDR1 as SEHNR and CDR2 as FQNEAQ (reference sequence). The CDR3 has 16 residues. The CDR3 region is CASSFVPGLLAVTQYF. The CDR3 DNA reads TGTGCCAGCAGCTTTGTTCCTGGACTACTAGCTGTAACGCAGTATTTT.

The CDR3 nucleotides are TGTGCCAGCAGCCAAAAAACCCAGGGGGCAGTAGCAGATACGCAGTATTTT. Amino acid sequence: CASSQKTQGAVADTQYF. The J gene is TRBJ2-3, the V gene TRBV4-2; 8 bases align to TRBD1. V was pared by 2 bases and J by 4 bases, with 11 bases of the junction left unmatched. The CDR3 is made up of 17 amino acids. Per the germline V gene, CDR1 is LGHNA and CDR2 is YNFKEQ.

The genes are TRBV7-2 and TRBJ1-6; 10 bases match TRBD1. CDR3 size: 16 residues. The germline V gene has CDR1 SGHTA and CDR2 FQGNSA. V shed 2 bases, J shed 13 bases, and the junction held 11 bases outside the gene matches. In DNA, the CDR3 is TGTGCCAGCAGCTTATCTACCGGGACAGGGGTTTTCCCCCTCCACTTT. Translation gives CASSLSTGTGVFPLHF.

This rearrangement joins TRBV27 to TRBJ1-2; possibly TRBD1 for D (5 bases). Germline assignment: CDR1 MNHEY and CDR2 SMNVEV (reference sequence). The CDR3 totals 13 residues. V was trimmed by 2 bases and J by 4 bases, leaving 8 bases between them. This CDR3 is CASSLGGFYGYTF. The CDR3 DNA sequence: TGTGCCAGCAGTTTAGGGGGGTTCTATGGCTACACCTTC.

This clone was detected once. The genes are TRBV27 and TRBJ1-5, with TRBD1 identical over 9 bases. In germline, CDR1 is MNHEY, CDR2 SMNVEV (reference sequence). The ends lost 6 bases at V and 9 bases at J; junction bases unmatched: 12. CDR3 length: 15 amino acids. The CDR3 region has the DNA TGTGCCAGCAGCCCGGGACAGGGCCTAGGAAGGCCCCAGCATTTT. As protein: CASSPGQGLGRPQHF.

The V call is TRBV25-1, the J call TRBJ2-5, with a weak D call TRBD2 (5 bases). Germline V CDR1 and CDR2: MGHDK, SYGVNS. The V gene lost 2 bases and the J gene lost 1 base, with 11 bases spanning the gap. The CDR3 loop spans 15 amino acids. CDR3 region: CASSESGSRQETQYF. CDR3 DNA: TGTGCCAGCAGTGAAAGCGGCAGCCGCCAAGAGACCCAGTACTTC.

The rearrangement uses TRBV10-3 and TRBJ1-5; D remains unclear. The CDR3 is made up of 16 amino acids. Germline V gene data show CDR1 as ENHRY and CDR2 as SYGVKD. V was clipped by 3 bases and J by 2 bases, with 14 bases between them. CDR3: CAISERHTGGNQPQHF. In DNA form, the CDR3 reads TGTGCCATCAGTGAAAGACACACTGGTGGCAATCAGCCCCAGCATTTT.

The V call is TRBV5-4, the J call TRBJ2-1; 8 bases are shared with TRBD1. The CDR3 has 14 amino acids. Germline values: CDR1 SGHNT, CDR2 YYREEE (reference sequence). V lost 4 bases and J lost 8; bases outside the gene matches: 8. The CDR3 coding sequence is TGTGCCAGCAGCCGGACAGGGATAAGGGATGAGCAGTTCTTC. Translation gives CASSRTGIRDEQFF.

This clone was recorded only once. CDR3 DNA: TGTGCCAGCAGAGCTAGCGGGAGGAAAATACAAGAGACCCAGTACTTC. This encodes CASRASGRKIQETQYF. The chain has TRBV13 and TRBJ2-5; 11 bases are shared with TRBD2. The V gene's germline CDR1 is PRHDT and CDR2 FYEKMQ (reference sequence). V was pared by 6 bases and J by 2 bases, with 8 bases of the junction left unmatched. The CDR3 is 16 amino acids.

This clone is a singleton in its sample. The chain employs TRBV4-1 and TRBJ2-1, with TRBD2 matching over 11 bases. The CDR3 runs 16 residues. Germline V gene sequence: CDR1 MGHRA, CDR2 YSYEKL. Losses at the gene ends were 3 bases for V and 4 bases for J; bases not matched to a gene: 5. CDR3 nucleotides: TGCGCCAGCAGCCAGGACGGGACTAGCGGTTACAATGAGCAGTTCTTC. Its translation is CASSQDGTSGYNEQFF.

The chain couples TRBV21-1 to TRBJ1-2; the D call of TRBD1 is as the table states it, not checked on the DNA. TRBV21-1 is labeled a pseudogene. The CDR3 is 17 residues long. CDR3 residues: CASSKERVTGKNYGYTF. The CDR3 DNA follows: TGTGCCAGCAGCAAAGAGCGCGTCACAGGGAAGAACTATGGCTACACCTTC.

The V call is TRBV20-1, the J call TRBJ1-2; perhaps TRBD1 as D (5 bases). The germline CDR1 and CDR2 sequences are DFQATT and SNEGSKA (reference sequence). The V and J ends lost 4 bases and 8 bases respectively, with 11 bases between them. The CDR3 has 11 residues. CDR3 residues: CSAMTVHGYTF. In DNA, the CDR3 is TGCAGTGCTATGACAGTACACGGCTACACCTTC.

This chain uses TRBV18 with TRBJ1-1; D may be TRBD1 (5 bases). Germline V lookup: CDR1 KGHSH, CDR2 LQKENI. Trimming removed 7 bases from V and 0 bases from J, with 12 bases in between. CDR3 length: 14 amino acids. As DNA, the CDR3 is TGTGCCAGCTTACGACAGCCCCTGAACACTGAAGCTTTCTTT. Protein sequence: CASLRQPLNTEAFF.

The V and J genes are TRBV5-6 and TRBJ2-7, with D perhaps matching TRBD1 (6 bases). CDR1 is SGHDT, CDR2 YYEEEE, per germline. V was cut by 5 bases and J by 5 bases, with 14 bases left in between. The CDR3 has 13 residues. The DNA for the CDR3 is TGTGCCAGCAGACTCGGACAGCGGAACGAGCAGTACTTC. It codes for CASRLGQRNEQYF.